The source of this T cell receptor beta chain is a study of OX40 agonist ivuxolimab in advanced cancers. Study context: At 0.01 to 10 mg/kg, ivuxolimab was administered intravenously to patients every 2 weeks. The study's findings and limits: At 0.1 to 3.0 mg/kg and by week 6, CD4+ and CD8+ T cells in the blood had expanded clonally.

This CDR3 has 12 residues. Germline-derived CDR1 and CDR2 are MNHEY and SVGAGI. The assay was immunoSEQ multiplex PCR, and TCRdb's table has in-frame clones only and misses some. The sample consists of over 45,000 clones, 80% to 90% of them appearing once. As for this clone: Its antigen is not known. Relative to the germline gene, one junction end is altered; a read error may explain this.

The TCR was taken from an adult with an advanced solid tumor such as melanoma, head and neck, liver or kidney cancer. V gene TRBV6-5 combines with J gene TRBJ1-1; no definite D call. The sample in question was CD4+ or CD8+ T cells sorted from blood, obtained in a trial of the OX40 agonist ivuxolimab. The CDR3, as DNA: TGTGCCGTACGAGGCCCGACCACTAAAGCTTTCTTT. Protein sequence: CAVRGPTTKAFF.